One and the same sample provided the 25 T cell receptor beta chains below, sequenced in a study of T cell changes during pregnancy in multiple sclerosis. Method: immunoSEQ multiplex PCR; TCRdb's copy keeps in-frame clones and lacks some. The sample records tens of thousands of clones, 80% to 90% being singletons. Specimen: CD4+ T cells from peripheral blood mononuclear cells, collected in the first trimester of pregnancy. Every receptor here comes from a female donor with multiple sclerosis, enrolled in a pregnancy study.

The rearrangement uses TRBV14 and TRBJ1-1; the D gene is possibly TRBD1 (5 bases). CDR3 length: 12 amino acids. Per the germline V gene, CDR1 is SGHDN and CDR2 is FVKESK. V dropped 4 bases and J dropped 10 bases, with 13 bases sitting between them. The CDR3 nucleotides read TGTGCCAGCAGCCCGTCGGGGGGTAGAGCTTTCTTT. This codes for CASSPSGGRAFF.

DNA of the CDR3: TGTGCCAGCGCGTGGGGAGCAACTAATGAAAAACTGTTTTTT. Protein product: CASAWGATNEKLFF. The chain employs TRBV6-1 and TRBJ1-4; no clear D. V lost 8 bases to trimming and J lost 0 bases, with 10 bases between them. Germline V CDR1 and CDR2: MNHNS, SASEGT. The CDR3 length is 14 residues.

The chain employs TRBV5-4 and TRBJ2-3; D perhaps matches TRBD1 (6 bases). Trimming took off 6 bases at V and 2 bases at J, with 10 bases between the two ends. The CDR3 runs to 13 residues. Germline V gene lookup returns CDR1 SGHNT and CDR2 YYREEE (reference sequence). The CDR3 DNA reads TGTGCCAGCATGAGGGGGAACACAGATACGCAGTATTTT. It yields the protein CASMRGNTDTQYF. Full variable domain (remainder filled in from reference TRBV5-4 and TRBJ2-3): ETGVTQSPTHLIKTRGQQVTLRCSSQSGHNTVSWYQQALGQGPQFIFQYYREEENGRGNFPPRFSGLQFPNYSSELNVNALELDDSALYLCASMRGNTDTQYFGPGTRLTVL.

The chain combines TRBV18 with TRBJ1-4, with TRBD1 as a possible D gene (5 bases). V was cut by 2 bases and J by 8 bases, with 9 bases left in between. The CDR3 sequence is 13 residues long. Germline V gene lookup returns CDR1 KGHSH and CDR2 LQKENI. The CDR3 bases are TGTGCCAGCTCACCAGCGGGGCGGGAAAAACTGTTTTTT. As protein: CASSPAGREKLFF.

This clone has only a few counts. The rearrangement joins TRBV2 to TRBJ2-7, with 8 bases fitting TRBD1. The CDR3 contains 13 residues. Germline lookup yields CDR1 SNHLY and CDR2 FYNNEI. The V segment lost 6 bases and the J segment 7 bases; nucleotides outside the gene matches: 8. The CDR3 DNA reads as TGTGCCAGCAGGGCGGGACAGGTACGAGAGCAGTACTTC. Translation: CASRAGQVREQYF.

The chain joins TRBV12-5 to TRBJ1-2, with 7 bases fitting TRBD1. V lost 3 bases and J lost 5; bases outside the gene matches: 6. The V gene's germline CDR1 is LGHNT and CDR2 FRNRAP. The CDR3 sequence is 14 residues long. CDR3 region: CASGLRDSVYGYTF. CDR3 bases: TGTGCTAGTGGTTTACGGGACAGTGTATATGGCTACACCTTC.

The chain couples TRBV28 to TRBJ1-3; no firm D call. The CDR3 totals 15 residues. V lost 8 bases and J lost 3, with 17 bases in between. CDR1 is MDHEN and CDR2 is SYDVKM in the germline V gene. CDR3 sequence (DNA): TGTGCCAGCGGCTCCGGGGTCCTCAGTGGAAACACCATATATTTT. It translates to CASGSGVLSGNTIYF. The entire variable domain, with the rest obtained from reference TRBV28 and TRBJ1-3, is as follows: DVKVTQSSRYLVKRTGEKVFLECVQDMDHENMFWYRQDPGLGLRLIYFSYDVKMKEKGDIPEGYSVSREKKERFSLILESASTNQTSMYLCASGSGVLSGNTIYFGEGSWLTVV.

There are a few counts of this clone. J is TRBJ2-7 and V is TRBV2; TRBD1 matches 7 bases. With V trimmed by 7 bases and J by 3 bases, 6 bases remained unmatched. In germline, CDR1 is SNHLY, CDR2 FYNNEI. This CDR3 has 13 amino acids. CDR3 in amino acids: CASKGTDYYEQYF. CDR3 nucleotides: TGTGCCAGCAAAGGGACAGACTACTACGAGCAGTACTTC.

The chain has TRBV30 and TRBJ1-1; TRBD1 aligns across 10 bases. Germline CDR1 is GTSNPN and CDR2 is SVGIG (reference sequence). The CDR3 runs 13 residues. The ends lost 6 bases at V and 3 bases at J; junction bases unmatched: 4. The CDR3 sequence is CACTDRGYTEAFF. Written as DNA, the CDR3 is TGTGCCTGCACGGACAGGGGGTACACTGAAGCTTTCTTT.

The chain carries TRBV11-2 and TRBJ2-7; 7 positions agree with TRBD1. Germline values: CDR1 SGHAT, CDR2 FQNNGV. After removal of 1 base from V and 1 base from J, the junction contained 4 bases not matched to a gene. This CDR3 comprises 15 residues. The CDR3 sequence is CASSLVGQVSYEQYF. In DNA form, the CDR3 reads TGTGCCAGCAGCTTAGTCGGACAGGTTTCCTACGAGCAGTACTTC.

This rearrangement joins TRBV5-4 to TRBJ1-1, with D possibly matching TRBD1 (5 bases). V lost 0 bases, J lost 5 bases, and 14 bases lay in between. CDR1 and CDR2 from the germline V gene are SGHNT and YYREEE (reference sequence). The CDR3 is made up of 15 amino acids. Written as DNA, the CDR3 is TGTGCCAGCAGCTTGGCGGCAGCCTCAGGGACTGAAGCTTTCTTT. It specifies CASSLAAASGTEAFF.

This clone showed up just a few times. The chain is built from TRBV7-3 and TRBJ2-5; D unresolved. Deletions cut 5 bases from V and 5 bases from J, with 12 bases between. CDR3 size: 13 residues. Per germline, CDR1 SGHTA and CDR2 FQGTGA. This CDR3 is CASSPARSETQYF. The CDR3 DNA reads as TGTGCCAGCAGCCCTGCTCGGAGTGAGACCCAGTACTTC. The variable domain in full, completed from reference TRBV7-3 and TRBJ2-5, reads GAGVSQTPSNKVTEKGKYVELRCDPISGHTALYWYRQSLGQGPEFLIYFQGTGAADDSGLPNDRFFAVRPEGSVSTLKIQRTERGDSAVYLCASSPARSETQYFGPGTRLLVL.

This sequence joins TRBV7-9 and TRBJ1-2; perhaps TRBD1 as D (5 bases). V was shortened by 5 bases and J by 4 bases, with 11 bases between the two germline ends. Germline V gene sequence: CDR1 SEHNR, CDR2 FQNEAQ (reference sequence). The CDR3 totals 13 residues. CDR3: CASSLGTSYGYTF. The DNA of the CDR3 is TGTGCCAGCAGCCTCGGGACTTCCTATGGCTACACCTTC.

The rearrangement links TRBV5-6 to TRBJ2-3; a possible D gene is TRBD2 (7 bases). Germline V gene sequence: CDR1 SGHDT, CDR2 YYEEEE. V shed 0 bases and J shed 4 bases, with 12 bases lying between them. This CDR3 is 15 amino acids long. CDR3 residues: CASSLGGGTADTQYF. In DNA, the CDR3 is TGTGCCAGCAGCTTGGGGGGGGGCACAGCAGATACGCAGTATTTT.

The gene calls are TRBV30 and TRBJ1-5; 8 bases agree with TRBD1. Germline CDR1 is GTSNPN and CDR2 is SVGIG (reference sequence). Trimming removed 3 bases from V and 5 bases from J; junction bases left unmatched: 3. This CDR3 has 13 residues. The CDR3 DNA is TGTGCCTGGAGCCAACAGGGGGATCAGCCCCAGCATTTT. It encodes CAWSQQGDQPQHF.

This clone was seen a few times. This chain joins TRBV18 and TRBJ1-5; TRBD1 matches at 7 bases. Per the germline V gene, CDR1 is KGHSH and CDR2 is LQKENI. The V segment lost 3 bases and the J segment 2 bases; nucleotides outside the gene matches: 10. The CDR3 totals 17 residues. DNA for the CDR3: TGTGCCAGCTCACCCGGCAGGGGGGAAGGGGGCAATCAGCCCCAGCATTTT. Translated, it gives CASSPGRGEGGNQPQHF.

The chain is built from TRBV5-1 and TRBJ1-1, with D hard to call. V was trimmed by 1 base and J by 0 bases, leaving 10 bases between them. Germline V CDR1 and CDR2: SGHRS, YFSETQ. The CDR3 loop spans 15 amino acids. This chain's CDR3 is CASSLPRRMNTEAFF. The CDR3 DNA follows: TGCGCCAGCAGCTTGCCCAGGCGAATGAACACTGAAGCTTTCTTT.

V is TRBV7-9 and J is TRBJ1-1; 8 bases map to TRBD1. Germline V gene sequence: CDR1 SEHNR, CDR2 FQNEAQ (reference sequence). The CDR3 sequence is 16 residues long. V dropped 6 bases and J dropped 1; count of bases not matched to a gene: 10. DNA for the CDR3: TGTGCCAGCAGTCAGCCTCCCGGGACAGGGAACACTGAAGCTTTCTTT. It is translated as CASSQPPGTGNTEAFF.

The chain combines TRBV7-9 with TRBJ1-5; 8 bases fit TRBD1. Germline CDR1 reads SEHNR; CDR2 reads FQNEAQ (reference sequence). V lost 5 bases to trimming and J lost 4 bases; unmatched junction nucleotides: 10. The CDR3 loop spans 16 amino acids. The CDR3 reads CASSPGTGGGNQPQHF. The CDR3 bases are TGTGCCAGCAGCCCAGGGACAGGTGGGGGGAATCAGCCCCAGCATTTT. Full variable domain (outside the CDR3, taken from reference TRBV7-9 and TRBJ1-5): DTGVSQNPRHKITKRGQNVTFRCDPISEHNRLYWYRQTLGQGPEFLTYFQNEAQLEKSRLLSDRFSAERPKGSFSTLEIQRTEQGDSAMYLCASSPGTGGGNQPQHFGDGTRLSIL.

The chain couples TRBV6-5 to TRBJ2-7, with D tentatively TRBD2 (5 bases). Germline values: CDR1 MNHEY, CDR2 SVGAGI. V lost 5 bases to trimming and J lost 0 bases, with 14 bases between them. There are 15 residues in the CDR3. In nucleotides, the CDR3 is TGTGCCAGCAGTCTAAGTTATCGGGGCTCCTACGAGCAGTACTTC. This gives the protein CASSLSYRGSYEQYF.

The chain is built from TRBV28 and TRBJ2-7; D is unclear. Trimming stripped 6 bases from V and 3 bases from J, with 15 bases between. This CDR3 contains 14 residues. Germline V lookup: CDR1 MDHEN, CDR2 SYDVKM. CDR3 sequence reads: CASRPALGNYEQYF. The CDR3 DNA is TGTGCCAGCAGACCCGCCCTAGGAAACTACGAGCAGTACTTC.

The CDR3 loop reads CASSLGRQGVRANQPQHF. Here the CDR3 DNA reads TGTGCCAGCAGCCTAGGACGACAGGGGGTCCGTGCCAATCAGCCCCAGCATTTT. The V and J genes are TRBV7-8 and TRBJ1-5, with 9 nucleotides matching TRBD1. The germline V gene encodes CDR1 SGHVS and CDR2 FQNEAQ. This CDR3 region has 18 residues. J lost 3 bases, V lost 5 bases, and 14 bases had no gene match.

The rearrangement links TRBV19 to TRBJ1-3, with 8 nucleotides matching TRBD1. This CDR3 has 15 residues. Germline V gives CDR1 LNHDA, CDR2 SQIVND (reference sequence). V shed 4 bases, J shed 4 bases, and the junction held 6 bases outside the gene matches. As DNA, the CDR3 is TGTGCCAGTAGTACCCTGGACAGGGCGGGAAACACCATATATTTT. It is translated as CASSTLDRAGNTIYF.

This clone was detected a few times. This chain joins TRBV6-1 and TRBJ1-2, with TRBD1 matching 8 bases. The CDR3 totals 12 residues. Germline CDR1 is MNHNS and CDR2 is SASEGT. V lost 8 bases and J lost 4; bases outside the gene matches: 3. The CDR3 region has the DNA TGTGCCAGCGCAGGGGGCAGCTATGGCTACACCTTC. Encoded protein: CASAGGSYGYTF.

This rearrangement joins TRBV5-1 to TRBJ1-1; 10 bases fit TRBD1. V shed 2 bases, J shed 2 bases, and the junction held 6 bases outside the gene matches. The germline V gene encodes CDR1 SGHRS and CDR2 YFSETQ. CDR3 length: 16 residues. CDR3 loop: CASSLDRGRLNTEAFF. The CDR3 nucleotides read TGCGCCAGCAGCTTAGACAGGGGGCGACTAAACACTGAAGCTTTCTTT.